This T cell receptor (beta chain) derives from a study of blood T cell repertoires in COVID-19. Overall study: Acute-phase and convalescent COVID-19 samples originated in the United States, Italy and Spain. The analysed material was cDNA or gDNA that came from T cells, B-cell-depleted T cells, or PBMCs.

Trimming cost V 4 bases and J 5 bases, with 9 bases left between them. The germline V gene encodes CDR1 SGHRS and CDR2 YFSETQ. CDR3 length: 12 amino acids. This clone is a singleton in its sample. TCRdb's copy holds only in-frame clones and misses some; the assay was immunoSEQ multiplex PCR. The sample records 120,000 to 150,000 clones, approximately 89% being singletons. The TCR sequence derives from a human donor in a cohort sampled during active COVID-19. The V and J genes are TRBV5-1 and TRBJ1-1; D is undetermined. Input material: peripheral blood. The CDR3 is CASSLYGTEAFF. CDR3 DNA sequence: TGCGCCAGCAGCCTTTACGGGACTGAAGCTTTCTTT.